Below, one T cell receptor beta chain is given with its context. The germline V gene has CDR1 SGHAT and CDR2 FQNNGV. Trimming shortened V by 4 bases and J by 3 bases, and 20 bases separated the two germline ends. The CDR3 has 17 residues. The source of the sample is a study of blood T cell repertoires in COVID-19. For the study at large: COVID-19 samples collected from the United States, Italy and Spain covered acute and convalescent phases. T cells, B-cell-depleted T cells, or PBMCs provided the cDNA or gDNA that served as material.

Original methodology: Amplification with reference gene primers provided the estimates of nucleated cell counts. The assay was immunoSEQ multiplex PCR, and TCRdb's table has in-frame clones only and misses some. The D gene and trimming were derived from the DNA, and the V and J assignments and clone size from that table. The sample yields around 76,000 clones, around 83% seen once. The genes are TRBV11-2 and TRBJ2-3; perhaps TRBD1 as D (5 bases). This clonotype originated in an older man with acute or convalescent COVID-19. Sequences were obtained from peripheral blood. CDR3 sequence (DNA): TGTGCCAGCAGCTCCCTGGGGCTTCGTCGACAAACAGATACGCAGTATTTT. Translating gives CASSSLGLRRQTDTQYF.